This T cell receptor (beta chain) was recovered during a study of T cells in Graves' hyperthyroidism and ophthalmopathy. This clonotype was seen repeatedly, ten times or more. Germline V gives CDR1 GTSNPN, CDR2 SVGIG (reference sequence). The CDR3 runs 12 residues. V gave up 3 bases and J gave up 5 bases; unmatched junction bases: 3. TCR beta CDR3 region amplification was performed from RNA transcripts. Using the HTBI primer set, a first-round RT-PCR was run on the TCR CDR3. Using its own MiXCR run on the multiplex PCR reads, TCRdb lists one record per CDR3 protein. Of hundreds of thousands of distinct CDR3 sequences listed, 11% to 15% are singletons.

This receptor was identified in a woman in her 30s with Graves' hyperthyroidism that later progressed to Graves' ophthalmopathy. The gene calls are TRBV30 and TRBJ1-1; TRBD1 matches 7 bases. Sequencing was performed on blood. The CDR3 loop reads CAWSKGATEAFF. In DNA, the CDR3 is TGTGCCTGGAGCAAGGGGGCGACTGAAGCTTTCTTT.